This record concerns one TCR beta chain sequence. The CDR3 is made up of 13 amino acids. Trimming took off 6 bases at V and 4 bases at J, with 10 bases between the two ends. Germline CDR1 reads MNHEY; CDR2 reads SVGAGI. This record belongs to a study of cytomegalovirus exposure and HLA in healthy donors. In the PCR, 60 Vbeta and 13 Jbeta primers were used. Produced via immunoSEQ multiplex PCR; TCRdb's table is partial and in-frame only. The table shows 150,000 to 250,000 clones, with 70% to 85% occurring only once. Sequencing input: PBMCs. The origin of this receptor is a boy between 2 and 10 years old in good health and CMV-seronegative. The V call is TRBV6-5, the J call TRBJ1-3; D remains unclear. The CDR3 sequence: CASSLRVGNTIYF. The CDR3 coding sequence is TGTGCCAGCAGCCTTCGAGTGGGAAACACCATATATTTT.